This T cell receptor (beta chain) was identified during a study of T cell responses to AZD1222 COVID-19 vaccine (dated by TCRdb to the early 2020s). Regarding the study in general: A total of 230 or so trial participants underwent TCR sequencing, of whom some 210 received two doses of AZD1222 and about 26 received two doses of the MenACWY control vaccine. Trial participants were enrolled by age into 18-55, 56-69 and 70-plus year subgroups, with about 150, 27 and 61 TCR-sequenced participants respectively. The investigation overall reported the following: CD4 TCRs associated with the vaccine covered the entire spike protein, and the dominant responses were in regions 160-218 and 743-854. Participants were mostly white British and included more females than males, and it was suggested by the authors that clonal diversity may have been underestimated. The 56-69-year group was small, and its depth increase did not reach significance, likely because of low power. Reportedly, almost half of the unique spike-specific TCRs recognized epitopes lying outside the regions that are mutated in the B.1.351 and B.1.1.7 variants. Conclusions about previously exposed vaccinees were limited because only a handful of AZD1222 recipients were SARS-CoV-2 seropositive at baseline. After two AZD1222 doses, spike-specific TCR breadth and depth were significantly higher than at day 0 and than in MenACWY recipients. No day 14 peak-response samples were available, so repertoires were characterized only after the peak T cell response.

Spanning cysteine to phenylalanine, the CDR3 consists of 13 amino acids. The kept DNA is CDR3 alone, 39 bases in frame from the first base. Taken from the germline V gene, the CDR1 and CDR2 loops are SGDLS and YYNGEE. V loses 0 bases, J loses 3 bases, and the germline ends lie 5 bases apart. The CDR3 regions of human TCRbeta chains were analyzed by immunosequencing. The original pipeline was this. Repertoire TCRs were matched against a reference library of SARS-CoV-2-specific TCRs generated with the MIRA antigen-specificity platform. Breadth was defined as the fraction of unique TCRs that were SARS-CoV-2-associated, and depth was defined as the fraction of total T cells that were SARS-CoV-2-associated. Using the MIRA data, every spike-specific TCR was mapped to the spike region that the TCR reacted to and assigned to either a CD4 or a CD8 class. Log10-transformed breadth and depth values were compared by one-way ANOVA with Sidak's multiple comparisons tests. The table was pulled from immuneACCESS by TCRdb, which kept in-frame rearrangements only. Such tables lose some clones; where checked, under half of the loss comes from unresolved V genes, and the rest has no known cause. V and J calls plus clone size are reproduced from that table; the DNA served to infer D and trimming. Counted in this sample were about 81,000 clones; about 93% of them appeared once. The ten top clones hold about 9.9% of the sample.

As concerns this clone: This clone's antigen is unknown. Base qualities are missing; no much larger clone stands one base away.

According to the study, the label for this sample's time point signals: about 28 days (+/-7) after the second vaccine dose. AZD1222 recipients whose second dose came at about 4 weeks and those whose second dose came at about 12 weeks were combined into one group, since spike-specific TCR depth and breadth did not differ between the two schedules. The vaccinee samples were drawn from two UK trials, COV001 and COV002, one of which was a single-blind randomized controlled phase 2/3 trial testing AZD1222 (ChAdOx1 nCoV-19) in healthy adults. For TCRbeta chain sequencing, PBMC samples were collected from trial participants at day 0 and at day 28 after the second dose.

The origin of this receptor is an adult who received the AZD1222 COVID-19 vaccine. This material consisted of peripheral blood, taken 28 days after the second AZD1222 dose. This chain is built from TRBV9 and TRBJ2-3; confidence is insufficient to name the D gene. The nucleotide sequence is given as TGTGCCAGCAGCGTAGGATCTACAGATACGCAGTATTTT. The translation is CASSVGSTDTQYF.